This TCR beta chain is drawn from a study of radiation and T cells in renal cell carcinoma. The method was immunoSEQ multiplex PCR; TCRdb's version includes in-frame clones alone and lacks a portion of them. The sample contains about 18,000 clones, approximately 62% of which appear only once. This CDR3 region has 14 residues. Germline V gene lookup returns CDR1 MNHEY and CDR2 SVGAGI. The junction had 9 bases not matched to a gene; V was cut back by 5 bases and J by 9 bases. Noted treatment: treatment-naive control, cytoreductive nephrectomy. The chain couples TRBV6-5 to TRBJ2-1, with 8 bases identical to TRBD2. The sample in question was tumor tissue, obtained from a patient whose treatment was nephrectomy without radiotherapy. The receptor was derived from a man aged 50 or older with renal cell carcinoma. Here the CDR3 DNA reads TGTGCCAGCAGTCGGGGCGGGGGGCAGGGTGAGCAGTTCTTC. It yields the protein CASSRGGGQGEQFF.